This T cell receptor beta chain was recovered during a study of T and B cells in COVID-19 patients. About the study: Of roughly 21 active-infection patients, 15 to 18 carried comorbidities linked to unfavorable COVID-19 outcome. Findings and caveats of the study: Patients with COVID-19 reportedly showed strongly skewed T cell receptor beta variable and joining gene usage.

From blood, 250-500 ng of genomic DNA served as TRB template. BIOMED2 TRB-A/B primer pools were used in multiplex TRB PCR. TCRdb recomputed calls from the multiplex PCR reads with MiXCR, one row per CDR3 protein. This table holds over 9,500 distinct CDR3 sequences, more than 25% found once. The CDR3 has 15 residues. Trimming cost V 3 bases and J 7 bases, with 15 bases left between them. CDR1 SGHTA and CDR2 FQGNSA come from the germline V gene. For this clonotype: The antigen is undetermined.

Sequenced input: blood. The source is a human donor who had recovered from COVID-19. This chain connects TRBV7-2 to TRBJ1-4; a weak D match, TRBD1 (5 bases). CDR3 in amino acids: CASSFLRGRGEKLFF. As DNA, the CDR3 is TGTGCCAGCAGCTTTCTTCGGGGTAGGGGTGAAAAACTGTTTTTT.